This TCR beta chain was captured in a study of blood T cell repertoires in COVID-19 (dated by TCRdb to the early 2020s). Study-level background: Samples from collaborators originated in the United States, Italy and Spain and spanned both the acute and convalescent phases of COVID-19. The material from the prospective study consisted of cDNA or gDNA derived from T cells, B-cell-depleted T cells, or PBMCs. Samples were obtained from the ongoing ImmuneRACE study (first 160 participants) and from 1,254 subjects provided by 6 global collaborators. Where available, HLA class I and class II types were taken from metadata supplied by the sample provider and were not determined by assay-based typing. The dataset comprised deeply sampled blood TCRbeta repertoires from subjects exposed to, actively infected with, or recovered from COVID-19. Sample metadata almost always included a de-identified subject ID, COVID-19 status, age in years and sex. The repertoires were made available in a free public database intended to serve as a resource for research on the immune response to SARS-CoV-2.

TCRbeta CDR3 regions were amplified from genomic DNA by means of the immunoSEQ Assay, a bias-controlled multiplex PCR. The study's processing was this. Nucleated cell counts per sample were estimated from amplification of reference gene primers within the assay. To quantify the absolute abundance of each unique TCRbeta CDR3 rearrangement, sequence reads were collapsed and filtered. For each sample, productive Simpson clonality was calculated as the square root of Simpson's diversity index across productive rearrangements. The source is immuneACCESS, and TCRdb retained only in-frame sequences with V and J called. Part of the clones is not carried over; for the studies checked, unresolved V genes explain less than half of this, and the remainder is unexplained. V, J and clone size reflect that table, while D and trimming were determined from the DNA. For this sample the table gives approximately 130,000 clones, of which roughly four fifths were detected only once. 10% to 14% of the sample goes to the ten largest clones.

For this clone: The target of this receptor is not known. The record has no base qualities; no much larger clone is one base away.

Between the V and J ends, shortened by 2 bases and 3 bases respectively, the junction contains 14 bases. Sequences MNHEY (CDR1) and SVGEGT (CDR2) are obtained from the germline V gene. The CDR3 holds 15 amino acids from the cysteine to the phenylalanine. CDR3 DNA only is kept here, 45 bases in frame from base 1. Points the paper makes about the study in general: The quantity of clinical and demographic metadata differed by source and by participant and was supplied without curation.

Each collaborating institution followed its own protocols to collect whole blood in K2EDTA tubes. For TCRbeta analysis, collaborators shipped samples in one of three forms: frozen whole blood, isolated PBMCs, or DNA extracted from either of those sample types. The sequenced sample consisted of peripheral blood. Recombination connected TRBV6-2 or TRBV6-3 to TRBJ2-7; the D gene is perhaps TRBD2, from 6 matching bases. This sequence was found in a human donor in a cohort sampled during active COVID-19. The CDR3 protein: CASSYMRRGLYEQYF. The DNA sequence follows: TGTGCCAGCAGTTACATGCGGCGGGGCCTCTACGAGCAGTACTTC.